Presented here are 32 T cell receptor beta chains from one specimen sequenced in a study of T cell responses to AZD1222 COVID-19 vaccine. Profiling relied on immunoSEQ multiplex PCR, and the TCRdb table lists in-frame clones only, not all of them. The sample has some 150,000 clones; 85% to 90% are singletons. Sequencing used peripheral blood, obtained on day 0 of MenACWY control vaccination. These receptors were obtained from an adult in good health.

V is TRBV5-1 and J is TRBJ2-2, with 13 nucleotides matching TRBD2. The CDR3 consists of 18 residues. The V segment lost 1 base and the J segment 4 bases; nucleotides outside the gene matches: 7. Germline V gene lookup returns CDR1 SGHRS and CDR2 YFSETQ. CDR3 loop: CASSLTSGGAGGTGELFF. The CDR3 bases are TGCGCCAGCAGCTTGACTAGCGGGGGGGCCGGTGGCACCGGGGAGCTGTTTTTT.

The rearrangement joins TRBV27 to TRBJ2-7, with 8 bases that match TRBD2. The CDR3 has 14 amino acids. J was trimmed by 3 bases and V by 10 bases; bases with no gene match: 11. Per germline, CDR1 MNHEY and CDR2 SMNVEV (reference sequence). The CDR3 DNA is TGTGCCACCCGGGGCCAGCGGGAGTACTACGAGCAGTACTTC. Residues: CATRGQREYYEQYF.

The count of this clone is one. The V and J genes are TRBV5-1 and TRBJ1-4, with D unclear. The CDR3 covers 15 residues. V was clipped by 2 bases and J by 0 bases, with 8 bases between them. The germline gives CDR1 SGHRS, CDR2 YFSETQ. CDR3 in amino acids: CASSFWEATNEKLFF. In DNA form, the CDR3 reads TGCGCCAGCAGCTTTTGGGAGGCAACTAATGAAAAACTGTTTTTT.

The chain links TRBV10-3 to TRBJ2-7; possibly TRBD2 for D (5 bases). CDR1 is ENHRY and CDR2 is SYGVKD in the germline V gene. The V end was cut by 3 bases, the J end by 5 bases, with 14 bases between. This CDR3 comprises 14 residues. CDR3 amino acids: CAISDLGKTNEQYF. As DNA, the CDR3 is TGTGCCATCAGTGATCTCGGGAAAACGAACGAGCAGTACTTC.

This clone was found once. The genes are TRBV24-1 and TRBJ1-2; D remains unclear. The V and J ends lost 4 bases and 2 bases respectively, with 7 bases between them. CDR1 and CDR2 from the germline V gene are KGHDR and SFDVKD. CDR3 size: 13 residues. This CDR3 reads CATSEAENYGYTF. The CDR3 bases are TGTGCCACCAGTGAAGCAGAAAACTATGGCTACACCTTC.

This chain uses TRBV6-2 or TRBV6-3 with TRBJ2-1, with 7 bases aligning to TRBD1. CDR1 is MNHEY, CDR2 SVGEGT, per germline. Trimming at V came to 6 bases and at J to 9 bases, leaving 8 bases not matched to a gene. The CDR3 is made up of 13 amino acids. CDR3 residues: CASSQGVLVEQFF. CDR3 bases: TGTGCCAGCAGCCAGGGGGTTTTGGTTGAGCAGTTCTTC.

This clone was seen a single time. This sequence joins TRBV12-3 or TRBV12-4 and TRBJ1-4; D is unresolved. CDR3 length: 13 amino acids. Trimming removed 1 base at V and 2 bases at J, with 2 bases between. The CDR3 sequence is CASSLGTNEKLFF. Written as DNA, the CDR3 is TGTGCCAGCAGTTTAGGTACTAATGAAAAACTGTTTTTT.

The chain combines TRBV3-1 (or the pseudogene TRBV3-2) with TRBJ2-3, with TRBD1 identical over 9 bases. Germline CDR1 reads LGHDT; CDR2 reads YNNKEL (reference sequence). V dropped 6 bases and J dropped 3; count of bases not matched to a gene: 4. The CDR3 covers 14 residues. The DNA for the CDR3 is TGTGCCAGCAGTGACAGGGGGGAGACAGATACGCAGTATTTT. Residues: CASSDRGETDTQYF.

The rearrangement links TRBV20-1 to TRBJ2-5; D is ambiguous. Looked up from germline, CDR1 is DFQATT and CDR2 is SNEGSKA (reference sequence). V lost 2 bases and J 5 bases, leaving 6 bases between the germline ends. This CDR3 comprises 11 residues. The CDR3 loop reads CSARIGETQYF. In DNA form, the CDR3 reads TGCAGTGCTAGAATAGGGGAGACCCAGTACTTC.

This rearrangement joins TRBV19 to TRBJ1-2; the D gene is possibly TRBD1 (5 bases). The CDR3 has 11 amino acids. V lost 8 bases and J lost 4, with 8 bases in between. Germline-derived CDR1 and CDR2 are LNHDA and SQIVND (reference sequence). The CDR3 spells CASADSYGYTF. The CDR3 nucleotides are TGTGCCAGTGCTGACAGCTATGGCTACACCTTC.

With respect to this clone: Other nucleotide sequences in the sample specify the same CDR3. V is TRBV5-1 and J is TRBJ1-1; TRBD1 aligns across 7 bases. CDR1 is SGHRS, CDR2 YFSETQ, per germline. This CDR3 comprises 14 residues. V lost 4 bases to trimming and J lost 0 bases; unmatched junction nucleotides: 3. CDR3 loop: CASSLQGMNTEAFF. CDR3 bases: TGCGCCAGCAGCCTACAGGGGATGAACACTGAAGCTTTCTTT.

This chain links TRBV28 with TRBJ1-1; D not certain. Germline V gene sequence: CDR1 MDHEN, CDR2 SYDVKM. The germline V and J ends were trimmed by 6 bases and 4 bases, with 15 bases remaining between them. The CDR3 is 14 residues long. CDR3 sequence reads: CASSGPARATEAFF. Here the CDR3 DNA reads TGTGCCAGCAGCGGACCGGCACGGGCCACTGAAGCTTTCTTT. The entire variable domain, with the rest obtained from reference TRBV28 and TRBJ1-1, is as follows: DVKVTQSSRYLVKRTGEKVFLECVQDMDHENMFWYRQDPGLGLRLIYFSYDVKMKEKGDIPEGYSVSREKKERFSLILESASTNQTSMYLCASSGPARATEAFFGQGTRLTVV.

The CDR3 protein is CAWGMGYGANVLTF. As DNA, the CDR3 is TGTGCCTGGGGGATGGGGTACGGGGCCAACGTCCTGACTTTC. The chain links TRBV30 to TRBJ2-6; no clear D. The germline V gene encodes CDR1 GTSNPN and CDR2 SVGIG (reference sequence). This CDR3 comprises 14 residues. V dropped 5 bases and J dropped 4 bases, with 12 bases sitting between them.

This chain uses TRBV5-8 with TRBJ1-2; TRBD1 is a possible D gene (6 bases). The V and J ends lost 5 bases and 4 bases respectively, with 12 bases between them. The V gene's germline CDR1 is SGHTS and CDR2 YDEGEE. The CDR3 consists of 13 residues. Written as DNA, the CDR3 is TGTGCCAGCAGTCCCGGGACAAGCTATGGCTACACCTTC. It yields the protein CASSPGTSYGYTF.

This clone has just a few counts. The CDR3 sequence is CASSLEGVSSGNTIYF. The CDR3 DNA reads TGCGCCAGCAGCTTGGAAGGGGTGAGCTCTGGAAACACCATATATTTT. The chain joins TRBV5-1 to TRBJ1-3; possible D gene TRBD1, 5 bases. V was trimmed by 0 bases and J by 0 bases, leaving 10 bases between them. The CDR3 spans 16 residues. Germline assignment: CDR1 SGHRS and CDR2 YFSETQ. Looking up the rest from reference TRBV5-1 and TRBJ1-3 gives the full variable domain: KAGVTQTPRYLIKTRGQQVTLSCSPISGHRSVSWYQQTPGQGLQFLFEYFSETQRNKGNFPGRFSGRQFSNSRSEMNVSTLELGDSALYLCASSLEGVSSGNTIYFGEGSWLTVV.

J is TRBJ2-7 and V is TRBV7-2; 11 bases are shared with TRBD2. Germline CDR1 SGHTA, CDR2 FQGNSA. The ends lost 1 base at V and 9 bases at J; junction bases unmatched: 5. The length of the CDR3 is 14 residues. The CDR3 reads CASSLGMGTSGQYF. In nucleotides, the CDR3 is TGTGCCAGCAGCTTAGGGATGGGGACTAGCGGGCAGTACTTC.

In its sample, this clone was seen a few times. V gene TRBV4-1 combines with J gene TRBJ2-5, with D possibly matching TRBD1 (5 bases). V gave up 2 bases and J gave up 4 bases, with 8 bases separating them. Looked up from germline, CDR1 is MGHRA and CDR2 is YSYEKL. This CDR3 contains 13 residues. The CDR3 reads CASSQLRGETQYF. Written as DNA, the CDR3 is TGCGCCAGCAGCCAACTTAGGGGAGAGACCCAGTACTTC.

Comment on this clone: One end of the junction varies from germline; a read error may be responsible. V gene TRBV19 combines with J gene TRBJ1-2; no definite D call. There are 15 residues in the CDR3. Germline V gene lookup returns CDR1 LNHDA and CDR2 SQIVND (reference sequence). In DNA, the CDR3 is TGTGCCAGCATCGACTGGAGCGGACCTAACTTTGGCTACACCTTC. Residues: CASIDWSGPNFGYTF.

The CDR3 spells CASSFVLAGADTQYF. The CDR3 DNA reads TGTGCCAGCAGTTTCGTCTTGGCAGGGGCAGATACGCAGTATTTT. The chain joins TRBV27 to TRBJ2-3; a possible D gene is TRBD1 (6 bases). CDR3 size: 15 residues. V was cut by 3 bases and J by 4 bases, with 14 bases left in between. The germline V gene encodes CDR1 MNHEY and CDR2 SMNVEV (reference sequence).

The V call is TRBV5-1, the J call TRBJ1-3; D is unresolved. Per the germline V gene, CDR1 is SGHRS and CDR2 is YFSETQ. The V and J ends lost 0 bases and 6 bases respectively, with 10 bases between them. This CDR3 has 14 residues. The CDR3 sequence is CASSLENLENTIYF. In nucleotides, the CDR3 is TGCGCCAGCAGCTTGGAGAACCTGGAAAACACCATATATTTT.

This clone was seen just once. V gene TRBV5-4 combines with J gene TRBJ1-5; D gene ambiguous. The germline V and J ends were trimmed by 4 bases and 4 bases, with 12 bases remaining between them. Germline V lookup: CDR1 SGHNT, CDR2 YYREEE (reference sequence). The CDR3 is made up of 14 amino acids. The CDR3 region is CASSPAPDNQPQHF. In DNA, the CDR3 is TGTGCCAGCAGCCCGGCGCCAGATAATCAGCCCCAGCATTTT. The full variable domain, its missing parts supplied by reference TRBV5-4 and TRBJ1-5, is ETGVTQSPTHLIKTRGQQVTLRCSSQSGHNTVSWYQQALGQGPQFIFQYYREEENGRGNFPPRFSGLQFPNYSSELNVNALELDDSALYLCASSPAPDNQPQHFGDGTRLSIL.

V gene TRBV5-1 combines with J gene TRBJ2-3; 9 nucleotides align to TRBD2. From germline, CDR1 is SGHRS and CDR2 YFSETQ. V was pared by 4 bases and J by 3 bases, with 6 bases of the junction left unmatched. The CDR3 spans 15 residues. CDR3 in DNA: TGCGCCAGCAGCCCGTTGACTAGCGGTACAGATACGCAGTATTTT. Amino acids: CASSPLTSGTDTQYF.

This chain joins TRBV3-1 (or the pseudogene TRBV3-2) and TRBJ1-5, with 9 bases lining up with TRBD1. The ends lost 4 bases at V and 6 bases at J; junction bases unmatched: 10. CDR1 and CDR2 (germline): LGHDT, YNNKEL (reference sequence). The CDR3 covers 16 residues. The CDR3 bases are TGTGCCAGCAGCCGGGGGGCACAGGGGGCGGTTCAGCCCCAGCATTTT. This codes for CASSRGAQGAVQPQHF.

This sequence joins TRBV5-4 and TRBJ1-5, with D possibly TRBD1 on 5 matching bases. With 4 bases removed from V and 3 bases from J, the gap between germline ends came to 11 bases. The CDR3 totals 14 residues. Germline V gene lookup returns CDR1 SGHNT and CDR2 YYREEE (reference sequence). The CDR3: CASSPGPFNQPQHF. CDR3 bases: TGTGCCAGCAGCCCGGGACCCTTCAATCAGCCCCAGCATTTT.

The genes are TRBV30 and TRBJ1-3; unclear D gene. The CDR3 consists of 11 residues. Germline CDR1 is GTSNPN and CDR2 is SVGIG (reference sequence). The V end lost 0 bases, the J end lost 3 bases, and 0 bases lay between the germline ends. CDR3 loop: CAWSVGNTIYF. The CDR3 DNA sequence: TGTGCCTGGAGTGTTGGAAACACCATATATTTT.

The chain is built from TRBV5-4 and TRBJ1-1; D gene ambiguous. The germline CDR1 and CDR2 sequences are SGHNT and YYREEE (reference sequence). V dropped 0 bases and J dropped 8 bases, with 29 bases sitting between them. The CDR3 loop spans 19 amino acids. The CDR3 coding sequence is TGTGCCAGCAGCTTGGCTTCCGGGCTTAAGGGTTTGAGGGATAAAGAAGCTTTCTTT. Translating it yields CASSLASGLKGLRDKEAFF.

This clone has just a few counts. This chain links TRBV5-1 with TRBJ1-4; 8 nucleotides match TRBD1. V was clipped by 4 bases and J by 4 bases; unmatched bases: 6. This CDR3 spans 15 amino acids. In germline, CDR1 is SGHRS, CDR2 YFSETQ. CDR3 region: CASSPRGQLNEKLFF. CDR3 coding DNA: TGCGCCAGCAGCCCCAGGGGGCAACTTAATGAAAAACTGTTTTTT.

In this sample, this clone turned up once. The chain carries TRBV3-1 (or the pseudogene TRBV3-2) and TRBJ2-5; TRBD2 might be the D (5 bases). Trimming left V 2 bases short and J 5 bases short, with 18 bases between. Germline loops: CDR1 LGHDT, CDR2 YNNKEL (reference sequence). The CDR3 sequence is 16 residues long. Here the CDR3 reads CASSQSGRRTRETQYF. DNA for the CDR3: TGTGCCAGCAGCCAATCGGGCAGGAGAACTAGGGAGACCCAGTACTTC.

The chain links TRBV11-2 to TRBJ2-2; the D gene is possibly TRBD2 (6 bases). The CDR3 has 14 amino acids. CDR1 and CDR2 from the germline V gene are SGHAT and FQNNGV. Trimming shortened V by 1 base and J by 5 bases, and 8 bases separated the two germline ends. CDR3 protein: CASSLGRGTGELFF. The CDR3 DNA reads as TGTGCCAGCAGCTTAGGGAGGGGAACCGGGGAGCTGTTTTTT. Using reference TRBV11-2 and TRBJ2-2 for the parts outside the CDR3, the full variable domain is EAGVAQSPRYKIIEKRQSVAFWCNPISGHATLYWYQQILGQGPKLLIQFQNNGVVDDSQLPKDRFSAERLKGVDSTLKIQPAKLEDSAVYLCASSLGRGTGELFFGEGSRLTVL.

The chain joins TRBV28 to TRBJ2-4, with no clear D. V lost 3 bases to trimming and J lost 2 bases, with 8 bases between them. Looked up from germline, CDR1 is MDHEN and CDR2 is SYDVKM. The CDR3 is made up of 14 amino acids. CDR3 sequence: CASSFRVPKNIQYF. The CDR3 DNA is TGTGCCAGCAGTTTCCGAGTGCCCAAAAACATTCAGTACTTC.

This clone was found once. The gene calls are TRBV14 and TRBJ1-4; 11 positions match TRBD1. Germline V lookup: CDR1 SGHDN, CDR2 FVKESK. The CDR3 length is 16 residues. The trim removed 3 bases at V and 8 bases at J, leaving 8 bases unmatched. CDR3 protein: CASSQGTGGYREKLFF. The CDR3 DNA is TGTGCCAGCAGCCAGGGGACAGGGGGATATCGGGAAAAACTGTTTTTT.

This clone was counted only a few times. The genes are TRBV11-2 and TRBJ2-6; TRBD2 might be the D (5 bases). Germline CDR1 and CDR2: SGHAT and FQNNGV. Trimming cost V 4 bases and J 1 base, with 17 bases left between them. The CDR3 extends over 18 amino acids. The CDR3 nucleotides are TGTGCCAGCAGCTACGGAGGATTTTTACATTCTGGGGCCAACGTCCTGACTTTC. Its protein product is CASSYGGFLHSGANVLTF. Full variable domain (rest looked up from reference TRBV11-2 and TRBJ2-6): EAGVAQSPRYKIIEKRQSVAFWCNPISGHATLYWYQQILGQGPKLLIQFQNNGVVDDSQLPKDRFSAERLKGVDSTLKIQPAKLEDSAVYLCASSYGGFLHSGANVLTFGAGSRLTVL.